This is a list of T cell receptor beta chains from one sample in a study of T cell repertoires in cytomegalovirus infection. TCRdb independently ran MiXCR on the reads; one entry per CDR3 protein. Here the sample spans approximately 750,000 distinct CDR3 sequences, 35% being singletons. The sequenced sample was PBMCs. The receptors come from a human donor in good health (CMV status not recorded). Some clones in this sample may be carry-over from other donors' samples. Both conserved end residues are part of each CDR3.

length: 15
J: TRBJ2-5
V: TRBV20-1
CDR3: CSARDWRGVQETQYF

length: 16
J: TRBJ1-1
V: TRBV11-2
CDR3: CASSLDQSVWGTEAFF

length: 16
J: TRBJ2-3
V: TRBV20-1
CDR3: CSATGRMLLGTDTQYF

length: 13
J: TRBJ2-7
V: TRBV28
CDR3: CASSLVREGEQYF

length: 16
J: TRBJ1-2
V: TRBV6-4
CDR3: CASSDGLGPRTLGYTF

length: 17
J: TRBJ2-3
V: TRBV24-1
CDR3: CATSEVRDSLRADTQYF

length: 10
J: TRBJ2-3
V: TRBV7-9
CDR3: CASSLYTQYF

length: 14
J: TRBJ1-4
V: TRBV6-5
CDR3: CASSYTRGNEKLFF

length: 14
J: TRBJ2-3
V: TRBV6-1
CDR3: CASMGTLGADTQYF

length: 17
J: TRBJ1-6
V: TRBV27
CDR3: CASSLTRSGTGRSPLHF

length: 13
J: TRBJ2-7
V: TRBV29-1
CDR3: CSVELQGYNEQYF

length: 16
J: TRBJ2-3
V: TRBV9
CDR3: CASSVASGGATDTQYF

length: 16
J: TRBJ2-4
V: TRBV19
CDR3: CASSSTGALAKNIQYF

length: 14
J: TRBJ2-1
V: TRBV3-1
CDR3: CASSRSMGRNEQFF

length: 13
J: TRBJ1-2
V: TRBV28
CDR3: CASKRTGDRGYTF

length: 17
J: TRBJ2-1
V: TRBV18
CDR3: CASSPRSIQNSYNEQFF

length: 17
J: TRBJ2-1
V: TRBV24-1
CDR3: CATSDSSAAGGRNEQFF

length: 16
J: TRBJ2-1
V: TRBV4-1
CDR3: CASSQEPQRGYNEQFF

length: 16
J: TRBJ2-4
V: TRBV7-6
CDR3: CASSPGQGWAKNIQYF

length: 16
J: TRBJ2-1
V: TRBV11-2
CDR3: CASSSRTPSSYNEQFF

length: 16
J: TRBJ2-3
V: TRBV28
CDR3: CASRLAETYITDTQYF

length: 17
J: TRBJ1-1
V: TRBV2
CDR3: CASSVPSPHRGPEGAFF

length: 13
J: TRBJ2-7
V: TRBV7-8
CDR3: CASSLEGTTEQYF

length: 14
J: TRBJ2-3
V: TRBV11-2
CDR3: CASSPNSGLGTQYF

length: 17
J: TRBJ2-5
V: TRBV2
CDR3: CASSVPRAAGSVETQYF

length: 16
J: TRBJ2-7
V: TRBV7-9
CDR3: CASSGPGVGKSYEQYF

length: 15
J: TRBJ2-5
V: TRBV24-1
CDR3: CATSDPGRSQETQYF

length: 15
J: TRBJ1-2
V: TRBV28
CDR3: CASSPMGQLVRGYTF

length: 18
J: TRBJ2-3
V: TRBV12-3/TRBV12-4
CDR3: CASSLYPGTGRGTDTQYF

length: 17
J: TRBJ1-6
V: TRBV19
CDR3: CASGPQVEAGFSSPLHF

length: 13
J: TRBJ2-5
V: TRBV7-6
CDR3: CASSRGGAETQYF

length: 16
J: TRBJ1-5
V: TRBV6-1
CDR3: CASSPRGGVGNQPQHF

length: 13
J: TRBJ2-7
V: TRBV7-6
CDR3: CASSLGDSYEQYF

length: 16
J: TRBJ2-3
V: TRBV15
CDR3: CATSRDQVLSTDTQYF

length: 17
J: TRBJ1-2
V: TRBV28
CDR3: CASSDQLSGGRAYGYTF

length: 13
J: TRBJ1-2
V: TRBV6-1
CDR3: CASTAGSGFGYTF

length: 17
J: TRBJ2-1
V: TRBV9
CDR3: CASSASGGGSTYNEQFF

length: 14
J: TRBJ2-2
V: TRBV4-2
CDR3: CASTQSRGTGELFF